The 15 T cell receptor beta chains presented below share a single source sample, sequenced in a study of T-cell reconstitution after alpha-beta-depleted transplantation in children. Preparation of the TCRbeta library was carried out with unique molecular identifiers. TCRdb analysed the PCR reads with MiXCR anew, one entry per CDR3 protein. The top ten hold around two fifths of the sample, which has about 340,000 distinct CDR3 sequences, roughly 17% seen once. The sequenced sample was PBMCs, mostly from graft donor cells, obtained 360 days after TCRalphabeta/CD19-depleted stem cell transplant. The receptors were sampled from a male patient between 2 and 15 years old who had a stem cell transplant for acute lymphoblastic leukemia, so the T cells may come from the graft donor.

This clonotype was recorded a few times. The chain employs TRBV20-1 and TRBJ2-4; TRBD2 might be the D (6 bases). Germline lookup yields CDR1 DFQATT and CDR2 SNEGSKA (reference sequence). V was cut by 6 bases and J by 0 bases, with 12 bases left in between. The CDR3 length is 14 residues. In DNA form, the CDR3 reads TGCAGTGCGACCCCGGGACTAGCCAAAAACATTCAGTACTTC. Encoded protein: CSATPGLAKNIQYF.

This clonotype was seen repeatedly, ten times or more. CDR3 loop: CATRGLDPRTGELFF. CDR3 bases: TGTGCCACCAGGGGACTAGACCCTCGCACCGGGGAGCTGTTTTTT. The chain links TRBV24-1 to TRBJ2-2, with 8 bases that match TRBD2. Germline-derived CDR1 and CDR2 are KGHDR and SFDVKD. V gave up 7 bases and J gave up 4 bases; unmatched junction bases: 7. This CDR3 is built from 15 residues.

This clonotype appeared many times. The V gene is TRBV12-3 or TRBV12-4, the J gene TRBJ2-2, with TRBD2 matching over 7 bases. V lost 3 bases and J lost 4; bases outside the gene matches: 8. CDR3 length equals 16 residues. The DNA of the CDR3 is TGTGCCAGCAGTTTCCCTAGCGGTCTGGGCACCGGGGAGCTGTTTTTT. Amino acid sequence: CASSFPSGLGTGELFF.

This clonotype was seen a handful of times. The rearrangement uses TRBV5-1 and TRBJ2-3; a weak D match, TRBD1 (6 bases). CDR3 length: 16 residues. The germline V gene encodes CDR1 SGHRS and CDR2 YFSETQ. Trimming removed 4 bases from V and 2 bases from J, with 17 bases in between. The CDR3 protein is CASSIMDSRTTDTQYF. As DNA, the CDR3 is TGCGCCAGCAGCATTATGGACAGTAGGACCACAGATACGCAGTATTTT. Combining the CDR3 with reference TRBV5-1 and TRBJ2-3 gives the whole variable domain KAGVTQTPRYLIKTRGQQVTLSCSPISGHRSVSWYQQTPGQGLQFLFEYFSETQRNKGNFPGRFSGRQFSNSRSEMNVSTLELGDSALYLCASSIMDSRTTDTQYFGPGTRLTVL.

The chain has TRBV4-2 and TRBJ2-7, with 9 bases matching TRBD2. CDR1 and CDR2 from the germline V gene are LGHNA and YNFKEQ. V shed 4 bases and J 9 bases; nucleotides not matched to a gene: 7. CDR3 length equals 13 residues. This chain's CDR3 is CASSPLREGGQYF. DNA of the CDR3: TGTGCCAGCAGCCCCCTGCGGGAGGGTGGGCAGTACTTC.

This rearrangement joins TRBV12-3 or TRBV12-4 to TRBJ1-1, with a possible D match to TRBD1 (6 bases). CDR3 length: 15 amino acids. With 3 bases removed from V and 1 base from J, the gap between germline ends came to 12 bases. The CDR3 DNA is TGTGCCAGCAGTTTTTGGAGGGGGGCGAACACTGAAGCTTTCTTT. It translates to CASSFWRGANTEAFF.

This clonotype has ten or more counts. This chain connects TRBV4-2 to TRBJ2-5, with D possibly being TRBD2 (6 bases). Germline assignment: CDR1 LGHNA and CDR2 YNFKEQ. There are 16 residues in the CDR3. V lost 1 base to trimming and J lost 4 bases, with 16 bases between them. The CDR3 sequence: CASSQVGLAPGETQYF. The CDR3 nucleotides are TGTGCCAGCAGCCAAGTGGGGCTAGCGCCAGGAGAGACCCAGTACTTC.

The V call is TRBV5-1, the J call TRBJ2-4, with 11 bases matching TRBD2. V gave up 3 bases and J gave up 4 bases; unmatched junction bases: 3. The CDR3 has 15 amino acids. Germline loops: CDR1 SGHRS, CDR2 YFSETQ. The CDR3: CASSSGTSGKNIQYF. The DNA of the CDR3 is TGCGCCAGCAGCTCCGGGACTAGCGGTAAAAACATTCAGTACTTC.

V is TRBV12-3 or TRBV12-4 and J is TRBJ1-1, with no clear D. Between the trimmed V and J ends, which lost 2 bases and 7 bases, there was a span of 14 bases. This CDR3 spans 14 amino acids. CDR3 DNA: TGTGCCAGCAGTTTACTCCCTAGGTCCCTTGAAGCTTTCTTT. Translation gives CASSLLPRSLEAFF.

This clonotype was observed many times. The J gene is TRBJ2-1, the V gene TRBV7-9; D is perhaps TRBD2 (6 bases). The CDR3 runs 15 residues. Trimming shortened V by 4 bases and J by 2 bases, and 12 bases separated the two germline ends. Germline V lookup: CDR1 SEHNR, CDR2 FQNEAQ (reference sequence). The DNA of the CDR3 is TGTGCCAGCAGCTCGCGGGAAACGGCCTACAATGAGCAGTTCTTC. This translates into CASSSRETAYNEQFF.

The gene calls are TRBV28 and TRBJ2-7; D call uncertain. V lost 1 base to trimming and J lost 0 bases, with 7 bases between them. The length of the CDR3 is 14 residues. CDR1 is MDHEN, CDR2 SYDVKM, per germline. As DNA, the CDR3 is TGTGCCAGCAGTTTATTTCGAAACTCCTACGAGCAGTACTTC. Protein sequence: CASSLFRNSYEQYF. The full variable domain, with the rest looked up from reference TRBV28 and TRBJ2-7, is DVKVTQSSRYLVKRTGEKVFLECVQDMDHENMFWYRQDPGLGLRLIYFSYDVKMKEKGDIPEGYSVSREKKERFSLILESASTNQTSMYLCASSLFRNSYEQYFGPGTRLTVT.

The chain uses TRBV24-1 and TRBJ2-3; 8 bases are a match to TRBD2. Germline V lookup: CDR1 KGHDR, CDR2 SFDVKD. CDR3 length: 16 residues. With 3 bases clipped from V and 4 bases from J, the junction kept 8 bases outside the gene matches. DNA for the CDR3: TGTGCCACCAGTGATGCGAGGACTAGCCGCCCAGATACGCAGTATTTT. Its protein is CATSDARTSRPDTQYF.

The chain has TRBV5-6 and TRBJ1-2; unclear D gene. Germline loops: CDR1 SGHDT, CDR2 YYEEEE. The CDR3 spans 15 residues. V dropped 2 bases and J dropped 4 bases, with 15 bases sitting between them. CDR3 sequence (DNA): TGTGCCAGCAGCTTCGGATCAGACCTCGCCTATGGCTACACCTTC. Residues: CASSFGSDLAYGYTF.

This clonotype was recorded a few times. The chain recombines TRBV28 with TRBJ1-1; D not resolved. Germline V CDR1 and CDR2: MDHEN, SYDVKM. The ends were cut back, 7 bases at V and 3 bases at J, with 15 bases in the middle. This CDR3 contains 14 residues. This CDR3 is CASITGKLYTEAFF. CDR3 in DNA: TGTGCCAGCATTACCGGGAAGCTCTACACTGAAGCTTTCTTT.

DNA for the CDR3: TGCAGCGTTGAAGGCACAGAGAGACGAACTAGCACAGATACGCAGTATTTT. Translated: CSVEGTERRTSTDTQYF. The chain employs TRBV29-1 and TRBJ2-3, with D hard to call. V lost 1 base to trimming and J lost 0 bases, with 17 bases between them. Germline values: CDR1 SQVTM, CDR2 ANQGSEA. The CDR3 consists of 17 residues.